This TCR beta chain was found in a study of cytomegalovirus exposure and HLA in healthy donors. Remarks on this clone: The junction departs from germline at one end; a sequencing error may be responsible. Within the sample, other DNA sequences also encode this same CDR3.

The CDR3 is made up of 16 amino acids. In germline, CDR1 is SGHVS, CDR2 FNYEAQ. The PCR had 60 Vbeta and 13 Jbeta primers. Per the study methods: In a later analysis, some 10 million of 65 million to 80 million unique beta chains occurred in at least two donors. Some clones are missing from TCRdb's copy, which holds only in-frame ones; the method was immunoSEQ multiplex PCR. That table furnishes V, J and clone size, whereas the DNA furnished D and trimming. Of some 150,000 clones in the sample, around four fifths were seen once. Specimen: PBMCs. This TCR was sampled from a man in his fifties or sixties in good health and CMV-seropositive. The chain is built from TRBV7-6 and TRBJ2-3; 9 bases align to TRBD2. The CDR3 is CASSFTAGGPEDTQYF. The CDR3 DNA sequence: TGTGCCAGCAGCTTTACGGCGGGAGGGCCGGAAGATACGCAATATTTT.